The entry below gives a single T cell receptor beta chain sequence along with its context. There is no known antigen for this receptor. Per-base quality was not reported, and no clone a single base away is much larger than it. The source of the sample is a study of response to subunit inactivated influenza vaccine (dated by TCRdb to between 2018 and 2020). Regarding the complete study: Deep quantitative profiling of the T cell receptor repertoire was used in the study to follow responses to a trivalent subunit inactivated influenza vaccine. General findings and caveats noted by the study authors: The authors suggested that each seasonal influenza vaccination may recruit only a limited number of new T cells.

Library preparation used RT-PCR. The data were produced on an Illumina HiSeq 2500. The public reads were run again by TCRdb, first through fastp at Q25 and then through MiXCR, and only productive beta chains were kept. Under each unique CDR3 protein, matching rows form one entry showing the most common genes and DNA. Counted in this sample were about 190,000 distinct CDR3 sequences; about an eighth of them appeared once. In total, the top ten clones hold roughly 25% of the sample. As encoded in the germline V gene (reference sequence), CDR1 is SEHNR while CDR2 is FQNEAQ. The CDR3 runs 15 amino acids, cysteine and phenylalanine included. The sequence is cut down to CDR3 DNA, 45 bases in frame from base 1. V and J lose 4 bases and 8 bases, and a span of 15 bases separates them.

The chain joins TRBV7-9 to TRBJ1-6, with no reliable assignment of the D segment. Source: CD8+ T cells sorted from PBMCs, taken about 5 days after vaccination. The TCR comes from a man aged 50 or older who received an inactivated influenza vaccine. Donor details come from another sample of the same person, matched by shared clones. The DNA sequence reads TGTGCCAGCAGCTACACTCTATACCCAGATTCACCCCTCCACTTT. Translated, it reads CASSYTLYPDSPLHF.